The 17 T cell receptor beta chains below come from one sample, sequenced in a study of neoadjuvant anti-PD-1 for oral cavity cancer. Generated by immunoSEQ multiplex PCR, the TCRdb table keeps only in-frame clones and is missing some. This table holds some 7,400 clones, 48% found once. The sequencing here drew on tumor tissue, taken before nivolumab (anti-PD-1) treatment. The receptor source for this set is a person aged 35-79 years with oral cavity squamous cell carcinoma.

There are a few counts of this clone. V and J are TRBV27 and TRBJ2-2; D may be TRBD2 (6 bases). Germline assignment: CDR1 MNHEY and CDR2 SMNVEV (reference sequence). The CDR3 consists of 13 residues. Deletions cut 5 bases from V and 6 bases from J, with 10 bases between. CDR3 in DNA: TGTGCCAGCAGTACCGGGGAGGCCGGGGAGCTGTTTTTT. Translating it yields CASSTGEAGELFF.

The gene calls are TRBV6-5 and TRBJ2-1; D uncertain. V was trimmed by 4 bases and J by 3 bases, leaving 4 bases between them. The length of the CDR3 is 12 residues. Per the germline V gene, CDR1 is MNHEY and CDR2 is SVGAGI. The CDR3 nucleotides read TGTGCCAGCAGTTTCGACTACAATGAGCAGTTCTTC. Translated, it gives CASSFDYNEQFF.

The chain couples TRBV13 to TRBJ2-7; 7 nucleotides agree with TRBD1. With V trimmed by 5 bases and J by 6 bases, 7 bases remained unmatched. The CDR3 is 13 residues long. Per germline, CDR1 PRHDT and CDR2 FYEKMQ (reference sequence). The CDR3 coding sequence is TGTGCCAGCAGCACCCGACAGGGCGGCGAGCAGTACTTC. Translation: CASSTRQGGEQYF.

The chain uses TRBV28 and TRBJ2-2; D is possibly TRBD2 (5 bases). V was shortened by 4 bases and J by 5 bases, with 8 bases between the two germline ends. Per germline, CDR1 MDHEN and CDR2 SYDVKM. The length of the CDR3 is 13 residues. The CDR3 loop reads CASSSPGTGELFF. As DNA, the CDR3 is TGTGCCAGCAGTTCCCCGGGGACCGGGGAGCTGTTTTTT.

This clone turned up a few times. The rearrangement links TRBV30 to TRBJ2-7; TRBD1 matches at 10 bases. V gave up 4 bases and J gave up 0 bases; unmatched junction bases: 9. CDR1 GTSNPN and CDR2 SVGIG come from the germline V gene (reference sequence). This CDR3 comprises 16 residues. The CDR3 sequence is CAWNPLRTGGSYEQYF. The CDR3 nucleotides read TGTGCCTGGAACCCCCTCAGGACAGGGGGCTCCTACGAGCAGTACTTC.

This chain joins TRBV10-2 and TRBJ1-1; possibly TRBD1 for D (6 bases). The CDR3 has 16 residues. CDR1 WSHSY and CDR2 SAAADI come from the germline V gene. The V end was cut by 3 bases, the J end by 1 base, with 15 bases between. CDR3 sequence: CASSEPWGTQNTEAFF. The DNA for the CDR3 is TGCGCCAGCAGTGAACCCTGGGGGACACAGAACACTGAAGCTTTCTTT.

The V call is TRBV29-1, the J call TRBJ2-1; weak D call: TRBD1 (5 bases). The germline gives CDR1 SQVTM, CDR2 ANQGSEA. This CDR3 comprises 13 residues. V lost 2 bases to trimming and J lost 8 bases, with 13 bases between them. The CDR3 protein is CSVENEAGYEQFF. The DNA for the CDR3 is TGCAGCGTTGAAAACGAAGCAGGGTATGAGCAGTTCTTC.

The chain joins TRBV4-2 to TRBJ1-1; D not certain. The CDR3 length is 15 residues. Between the trimmed V and J ends, which lost 0 bases and 7 bases, there was a span of 15 bases. Germline CDR1 is LGHNA and CDR2 is YNFKEQ. CDR3 protein: CASSQDMEGPFEAFF. The CDR3, as DNA: TGTGCCAGCAGCCAAGATATGGAGGGTCCCTTTGAAGCTTTCTTT.

A single count supports this clone. CDR3 residues: CASGWDRVAREKLFF. The CDR3 nucleotides are TGTGCCAGCGGCTGGGACCGCGTCGCTCGCGAAAAACTGTTTTTT. The V call is TRBV5-8, the J call TRBJ1-4, with TRBD1 as a possible D gene (5 bases). Trimming took off 7 bases at V and 8 bases at J, with 21 bases between the two ends. The CDR3 runs 15 residues. Germline V gene sequence: CDR1 SGHTS, CDR2 YDEGEE. Based on the CDR3 plus reference TRBV5-8 and TRBJ1-4, the full variable domain is EAGVTQSPTHLIKTRGQQATLRCSPISGHTSVYWYQQALGLGLQFLLWYDEGEERNRGNFPPRFSGRQFPNYSSELNVNALELEDSALYLCASGWDRVAREKLFFGSGTQLSVL.

The chain joins TRBV6-5 to TRBJ1-5; D not resolved. This CDR3 contains 13 residues. V was clipped by 2 bases and J by 5 bases, with 7 bases between them. Germline CDR1 is MNHEY and CDR2 is SVGAGI. CDR3 in DNA: TGTGCCAGCAGTTACGCGTTTGATCAGCCCCAGCATTTT. This sequence encodes CASSYAFDQPQHF.

This clone was picked up a small number of times. CDR3 bases: TGTGCCATCAGTGGTACAGGGAGTCAAGAGACCCAGTACTTC. It encodes CAISGTGSQETQYF. This sequence joins TRBV10-3 and TRBJ2-5, with D possibly TRBD1 on 6 matching bases. V was trimmed by 4 bases and J by 2 bases, leaving 11 bases between them. The germline V gene encodes CDR1 ENHRY and CDR2 SYGVKD. CDR3 length: 14 residues.

The CDR3 nucleotides are TGCGCCAGCAGCTTGGTAGCGGCCAGCTCCTACAATGAGCAGTTCTTC. It codes for CASSLVAASSYNEQFF. The rearrangement uses TRBV5-1 and TRBJ2-1; perhaps TRBD2 as D (6 bases). The germline CDR1 and CDR2 sequences are SGHRS and YFSETQ. Trimming removed 0 bases from V and 0 bases from J, with 10 bases in between. The CDR3 is 16 residues long.

This clone was recorded a few times. The J gene is TRBJ2-7, the V gene TRBV11-2; 14 bases align to TRBD2. Germline V gene data show CDR1 as SGHAT and CDR2 as FQNNGV. The J segment lost 3 bases and the V segment lost 5 bases, leaving 3 bases of the junction unmatched. The CDR3 is 15 residues long. The CDR3, as DNA: TGTGCCAGCAGCGCGGGACTAGCGGGAGTCTACGAGCAGTACTTC. As protein: CASSAGLAGVYEQYF.

The chain is built from TRBV9 and TRBJ1-4; 7 bases agree with TRBD1. Losses at the gene ends were 1 base for V and 6 bases for J; bases not matched to a gene: 0. The CDR3 has 13 residues. The germline CDR1 and CDR2 sequences are SGDLS and YYNGEE. CDR3: CASSVTGDEKLFF. The CDR3 nucleotides read TGTGCCAGCAGCGTAACAGGGGATGAAAAACTGTTTTTT.

The rearrangement joins TRBV14 to TRBJ2-2; D is unresolved. This CDR3 contains 14 residues. Germline V gives CDR1 SGHDN, CDR2 FVKESK. V shed 4 bases and J shed 6 bases, with 12 bases lying between them. CDR3 residues: CASSLKGGPGELFF. The CDR3 bases are TGTGCCAGCAGCCTAAAAGGTGGTCCCGGGGAGCTGTTTTTT.

This clone is termed medium-sized. V and J are TRBV11-1 and TRBJ1-1, with D tentatively TRBD1 (5 bases). This CDR3 region has 17 residues. Trimming left V 2 bases short and J 4 bases short, with 20 bases between. Germline V lookup: CDR1 SGHAT, CDR2 FQDESV (reference sequence). CDR3 loop: CASSLNSGTGGGTEAFF. The CDR3 nucleotides read TGTGCCAGCAGCTTAAACTCAGGGACCGGGGGAGGCACTGAAGCTTTCTTT.

This clone has just a few counts. The chain couples TRBV5-1 to TRBJ2-1; 8 bases fit TRBD1. In germline, CDR1 is SGHRS, CDR2 YFSETQ. V was pared by 0 bases and J by 3 bases, with 2 bases of the junction left unmatched. CDR3 size: 15 residues. CDR3 DNA: TGCGCCAGCAGCTTGGGAACAGGGGGCTACAATGAGCAGTTCTTC. Translation gives CASSLGTGGYNEQFF. The variable domain in full, completed from reference TRBV5-1 and TRBJ2-1, reads KAGVTQTPRYLIKTRGQQVTLSCSPISGHRSVSWYQQTPGQGLQFLFEYFSETQRNKGNFPGRFSGRQFSNSRSEMNVSTLELGDSALYLCASSLGTGGYNEQFFGPGTRLTVL.